The next 13 T cell receptor beta chains were all read from a single sample in a study of T cells in Graves' hyperthyroidism and ophthalmopathy. RNA transcripts provided the source from which TCR beta CDR3 regions were amplified. First-round RT-PCR with HTBI primers amplified the TCR CDR3 region. MiXCR, run by TCRdb on the multiplex PCR reads, gives a single entry per CDR3 protein. Among 640,000 or so distinct CDR3 sequences, over 12% were seen once, and the ten largest hold around 7%. The sequenced material came from blood. The receptors here all came from a woman younger than 35 with Graves' ophthalmopathy.

This clonotype was seen at least ten times. The CDR3, as DNA: TGTGCCAGCAGTTTATTTGGGACGACAGGGGGCCTTACTGAAGCTTTCTTT. Its translation is CASSLFGTTGGLTEAFF. The chain joins TRBV27 to TRBJ1-1; TRBD1 aligns across 10 bases. The germline V gene has CDR1 MNHEY and CDR2 SMNVEV (reference sequence). The V gene end was trimmed by 1 base and the J gene end by 5 bases; junction bases not matched to a gene: 10. The CDR3 runs to 17 residues.

About this clonotype: A junction end diverges from the germline sequence, so it may reflect a read error. V usage is TRBV6-5 and J usage is TRBJ2-5; 8 bases fit TRBD2. The CDR3 is 13 amino acids. Germline V gene lookup returns CDR1 MNHEY and CDR2 SVGAGI. CDR3 DNA sequence: TGTGCCAGCAGTTACTCCTCAAGCGGGAGACTTCACTTC. This codes for CASSYSSSGRLHF.

Ten or more counts support this clonotype. The chain couples TRBV5-1 to TRBJ2-1; tentative D call: TRBD1 (6 bases). The germline CDR1 and CDR2 sequences are SGHRS and YFSETQ. This CDR3 is 14 amino acids long. Trimming cost V 5 bases and J 7 bases, with 16 bases left between them. CDR3 nucleotide sequence: TGCGCCAGCAGACCTACAGGGTTTGAAAATGAGCAGTTCTTC. The encoded protein is CASRPTGFENEQFF.

On this clonotype itself: Since a much larger clone is just one base distant, this may be a read error. The DNA of the CDR3 is TGTGCCAGCAGCCGGAACAGGGGGCGCGGGGACACCGGGGAGCTGTTATTT. It codes for CASSRNRGRGDTGELLF. The V gene is TRBV11-2, the J gene TRBJ2-2, with TRBD1 matching over 9 bases. The CDR3 length is 17 residues. Germline-derived CDR1 and CDR2 are SGHAT and FQNNGV.

The CDR3 region is CASSDLRLAVETQYF. CDR3 sequence (DNA): TGCGCCAGCAGTGATCTGAGACTAGCGGTAGAGACCCAGTACTTC. The J gene is TRBJ2-5, the V gene TRBV10-2; TRBD2 aligns across 9 bases. The CDR3 length is 15 residues. The germline V gene has CDR1 WSHSY and CDR2 SAAADI. V lost 3 bases and J lost 4; bases outside the gene matches: 6.

V gene TRBV19 combines with J gene TRBJ1-5; D uncertain. Per germline, CDR1 LNHDA and CDR2 SQIVND (reference sequence). V was clipped by 0 bases and J by 0 bases, with 15 bases between them. This CDR3 is 18 amino acids long. CDR3 DNA sequence: TGTGCCAGTAGTATAGATCCTTTAGCGGTTAATAGCAATCAGCCCCAGCATTTT. It is translated as CASSIDPLAVNSNQPQHF.

This clonotype was counted many times. The CDR3 reads CASSGGQGSEKLFF. The CDR3 bases are TGTGCCAGCAGTGGGGGACAGGGGTCCGAAAAACTGTTTTTT. V gene TRBV6-1 combines with J gene TRBJ1-4, with 10 bases fitting TRBD1. The junction had 4 bases not matched to a gene; V was cut back by 4 bases and J by 8 bases. Germline-derived CDR1 and CDR2 are MNHNS and SASEGT. This CDR3 region has 14 residues.

The V and J genes are TRBV6-1 and TRBJ1-4; TRBD1 aligns across 7 bases. The V gene's germline CDR1 is MNHNS and CDR2 SASEGT. V gave up 6 bases and J gave up 12 bases; unmatched junction bases: 13. This CDR3 is 14 amino acids long. CDR3 region: CASRLQGPPGELFF. The DNA for the CDR3 is TGTGCCAGCAGATTACAGGGGCCTCCGGGAGAACTGTTTTTT.

At least ten counts were recorded for this clonotype. The chain uses TRBV5-1 and TRBJ1-2; D is unclear. The CDR3 is made up of 14 amino acids. Germline V gene lookup returns CDR1 SGHRS and CDR2 YFSETQ. V was shortened by 0 bases and J by 9 bases, with 15 bases between the two germline ends. CDR3 coding DNA: TGCGCCAGCAGCTTGGCCCGTGGCAGGTGGAGCTACACCTTC. This encodes CASSLARGRWSYTF.

The rearrangement links TRBV29-1 to TRBJ2-7; 8 bases fit TRBD2. This CDR3 spans 11 amino acids. Losses at the gene ends were 8 bases for V and 5 bases for J; bases not matched to a gene: 5. The germline CDR1 and CDR2 sequences are SQVTM and ANQGSEA. The CDR3 is CSLGSGNEQYF. The CDR3 DNA sequence: TGCAGCTTGGGTAGCGGGAACGAGCAGTACTTC.

This clonotype was counted ten times or more. The V gene is TRBV27, the J gene TRBJ2-7; 7 positions match TRBD2. The CDR3 is 16 residues long. J lost 2 bases, V lost 4 bases, and 11 bases had no gene match. In germline, CDR1 is MNHEY, CDR2 SMNVEV (reference sequence). As DNA, the CDR3 is TGTGCCAGCAGTTCCATGGGGGGGGAGTGGGCCTACGAGCAGTACTTC. It is translated as CASSSMGGEWAYEQYF.

This clonotype was detected many times. The rearrangement joins TRBV6-2 or TRBV6-3 to TRBJ2-1; 9 bases map to TRBD2. J lost 0 bases, V lost 4 bases, and 4 bases had no gene match. Germline V CDR1 and CDR2: MNHEY, SVGEGT. The CDR3 contains 16 residues. The CDR3 nucleotides read TGTGCCAGCAGTTCAGCGGGAGGACCCTCCTACAATGAGCAGTTCTTC. Its protein product is CASSSAGGPSYNEQFF.

This clonotype was counted ten times or more. The chain employs TRBV18 and TRBJ2-3, with a weak D call TRBD2 (6 bases). The V end lost 6 bases, the J end lost 0 bases, and 13 bases lay between the germline ends. The CDR3 has 15 amino acids. The germline gives CDR1 KGHSH, CDR2 LQKENI. CDR3 coding DNA: TGTGCCAGCTCGCCAGGTCGGGGGAGCACAGATACGCAGTATTTT. Its translation is CASSPGRGSTDTQYF.